What follows describes a single T cell receptor (beta chain). Its specificity is not known. MiXCR was run by TCRdb on the 5' RACE reads, yielding one entry per CDR3 protein. Here the sample spans approximately 1.8 million distinct CDR3 sequences, about 32% being singletons. CDR3 length: 13 residues. Trimming stripped 1 base from V and 6 bases from J, with 10 bases between. Germline lookup yields CDR1 DFQATT and CDR2 SNEGSKA (reference sequence). This entry is derived from a study of identical twins. Findings and caveats of the study: Weaker excess twin sharing was seen among beta out-of-frame sequences.

Sequencing was performed on cord blood. The origin of this receptor is a newborn girl in good health. This sequence joins TRBV20-1 and TRBJ1-5; perhaps TRBD1 as D (5 bases). This CDR3 reads CSARVGGSQPQHF. The CDR3 nucleotides are TGCAGTGCTAGAGTGGGGGGGTCTCAGCCCCAGCATTTT.